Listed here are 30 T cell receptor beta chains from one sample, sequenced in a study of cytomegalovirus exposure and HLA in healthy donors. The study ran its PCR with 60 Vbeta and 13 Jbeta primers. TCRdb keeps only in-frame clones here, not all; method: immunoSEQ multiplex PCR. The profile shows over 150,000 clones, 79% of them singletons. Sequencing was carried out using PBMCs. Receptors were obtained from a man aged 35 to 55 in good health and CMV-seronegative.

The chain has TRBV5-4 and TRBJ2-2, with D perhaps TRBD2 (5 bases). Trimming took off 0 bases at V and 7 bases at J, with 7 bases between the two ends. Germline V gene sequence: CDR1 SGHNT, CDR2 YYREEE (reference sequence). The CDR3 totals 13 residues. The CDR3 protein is CASSLVEGGELFF. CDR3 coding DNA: TGTGCCAGCAGCTTGGTAGAGGGCGGGGAGCTGTTTTTT.

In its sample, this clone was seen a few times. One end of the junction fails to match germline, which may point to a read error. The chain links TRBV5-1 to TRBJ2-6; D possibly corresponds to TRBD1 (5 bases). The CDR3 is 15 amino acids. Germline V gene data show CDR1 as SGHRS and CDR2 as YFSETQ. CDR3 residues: CASSLDLLGANGLTF. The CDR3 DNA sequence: TGCGCCAGCAGCTTGGATCTCCTTGGGGCCAACGGCCTGACTTTC.

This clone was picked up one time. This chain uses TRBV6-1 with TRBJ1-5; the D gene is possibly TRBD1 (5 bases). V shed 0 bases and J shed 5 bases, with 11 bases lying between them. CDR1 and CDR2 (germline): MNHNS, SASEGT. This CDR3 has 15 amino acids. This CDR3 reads CASSEARQIHQPQHF. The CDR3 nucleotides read TGTGCCAGCAGTGAAGCCCGACAGATCCATCAGCCCCAGCATTTT.

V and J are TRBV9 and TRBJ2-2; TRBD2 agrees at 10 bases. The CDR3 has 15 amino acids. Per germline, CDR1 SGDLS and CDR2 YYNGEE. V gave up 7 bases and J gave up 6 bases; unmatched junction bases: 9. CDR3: CASVPSSGSPGELFF. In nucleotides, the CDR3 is TGTGCCAGCGTACCCTCTAGCGGGAGCCCCGGGGAGCTGTTTTTT. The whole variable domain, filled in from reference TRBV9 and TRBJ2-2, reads DSGVTQTPKHLITATGQRVTLRCSPRSGDLSVYWYQQSLDQGLQFLIQYYNGEERAKGNILERFSAQQFPDLHSELNLSSLELGDSALYFCASVPSSGSPGELFFGEGSRLTVL.

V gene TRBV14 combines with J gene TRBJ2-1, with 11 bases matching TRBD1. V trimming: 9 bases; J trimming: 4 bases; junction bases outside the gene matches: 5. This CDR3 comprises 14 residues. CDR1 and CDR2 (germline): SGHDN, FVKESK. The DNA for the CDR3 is TGTGCCAGTCGGGGACAGGGGGTTTACAATGAGCAGTTCTTC. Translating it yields CASRGQGVYNEQFF. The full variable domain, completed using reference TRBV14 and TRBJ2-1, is EAGVTQFPSHSVIEKGQTVTLRCDPISGHDNLYWYRRVMGKEIKFLLHFVKESKQDESGMPNNRFLAERTGGTYSTLKVQPAELEDSGVYFCASRGQGVYNEQFFGPGTRLTVL.

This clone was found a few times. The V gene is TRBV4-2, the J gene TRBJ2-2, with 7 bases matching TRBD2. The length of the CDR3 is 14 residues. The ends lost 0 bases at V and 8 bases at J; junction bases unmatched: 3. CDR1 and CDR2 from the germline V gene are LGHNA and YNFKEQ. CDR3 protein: CASSQDSGGGELFF. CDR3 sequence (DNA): TGTGCCAGCAGCCAAGATTCGGGGGGAGGGGAGCTGTTTTTT.

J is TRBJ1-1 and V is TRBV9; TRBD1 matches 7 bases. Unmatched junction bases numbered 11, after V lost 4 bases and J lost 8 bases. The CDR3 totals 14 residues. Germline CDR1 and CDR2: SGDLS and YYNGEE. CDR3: CASSRQGGFVEAFF. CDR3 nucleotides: TGTGCCAGCAGCCGACAGGGAGGTTTCGTCGAAGCTTTCTTT.

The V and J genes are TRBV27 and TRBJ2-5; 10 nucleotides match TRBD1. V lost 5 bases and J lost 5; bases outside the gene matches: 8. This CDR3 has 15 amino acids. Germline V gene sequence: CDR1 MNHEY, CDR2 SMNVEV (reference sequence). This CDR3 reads CASSPWTGGIETQYF. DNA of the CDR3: TGTGCCAGCAGTCCCTGGACAGGGGGTATTGAGACCCAGTACTTC.

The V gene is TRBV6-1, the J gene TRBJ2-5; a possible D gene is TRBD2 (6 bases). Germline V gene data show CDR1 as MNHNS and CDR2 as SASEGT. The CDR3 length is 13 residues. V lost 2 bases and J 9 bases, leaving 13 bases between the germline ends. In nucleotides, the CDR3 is TGTGCCAGCAGTGAACACGGGGGTGTGGCCCAGTACTTC. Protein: CASSEHGGVAQYF.

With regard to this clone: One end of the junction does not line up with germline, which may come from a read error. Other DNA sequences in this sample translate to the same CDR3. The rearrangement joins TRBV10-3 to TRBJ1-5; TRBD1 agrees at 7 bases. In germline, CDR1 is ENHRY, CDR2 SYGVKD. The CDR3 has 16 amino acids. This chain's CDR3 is CAISEYPQGSNQPQHF. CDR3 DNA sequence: TGTGCCATCAGCGAGTACCCACAGGGGAGCAATCAGCCCCAGCATTTT.

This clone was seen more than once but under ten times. The chain's CDR3 is CASSSLAGGGVGTGELFF. CDR3 bases: TGTGCCAGCAGCTCTCTAGCGGGAGGAGGAGTTGGCACCGGGGAGCTGTTTTTT. V gene TRBV5-4 combines with J gene TRBJ2-2; 11 bases map to TRBD2. The germline gives CDR1 SGHNT, CDR2 YYREEE (reference sequence). There are 18 residues in the CDR3. The V segment lost 3 bases and the J segment 4 bases; nucleotides outside the gene matches: 11. The entire variable domain, with the rest obtained from reference TRBV5-4 and TRBJ2-2, is as follows: ETGVTQSPTHLIKTRGQQVTLRCSSQSGHNTVSWYQQALGQGPQFIFQYYREEENGRGNFPPRFSGLQFPNYSSELNVNALELDDSALYLCASSSLAGGGVGTGELFFGEGSRLTVL.

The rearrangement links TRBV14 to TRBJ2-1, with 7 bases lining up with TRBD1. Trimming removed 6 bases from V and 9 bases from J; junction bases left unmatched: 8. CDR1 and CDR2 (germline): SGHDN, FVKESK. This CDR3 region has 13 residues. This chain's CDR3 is CASSLQGIGEQFF. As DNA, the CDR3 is TGTGCCAGCAGTCTACAGGGGATCGGTGAGCAGTTCTTC.

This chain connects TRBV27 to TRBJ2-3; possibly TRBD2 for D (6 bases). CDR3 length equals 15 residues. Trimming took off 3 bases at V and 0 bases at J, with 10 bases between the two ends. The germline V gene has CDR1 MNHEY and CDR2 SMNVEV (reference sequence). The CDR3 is CASSFLAVSTDTQYF. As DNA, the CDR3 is TGTGCCAGCAGTTTTTTAGCGGTGAGCACAGATACGCAGTATTTT.

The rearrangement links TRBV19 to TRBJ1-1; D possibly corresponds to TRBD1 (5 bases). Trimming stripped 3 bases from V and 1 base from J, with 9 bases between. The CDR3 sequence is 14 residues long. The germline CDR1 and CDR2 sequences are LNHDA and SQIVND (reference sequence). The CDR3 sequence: CASSIRGGNTEAFF. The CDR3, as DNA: TGTGCCAGTAGTATCCGGGGGGGGAACACTGAAGCTTTCTTT.

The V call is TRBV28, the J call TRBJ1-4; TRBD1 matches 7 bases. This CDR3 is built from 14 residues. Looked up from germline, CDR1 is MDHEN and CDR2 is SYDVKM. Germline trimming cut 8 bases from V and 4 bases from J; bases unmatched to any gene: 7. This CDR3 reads CASGFRDSNEKLFF. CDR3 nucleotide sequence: TGTGCCAGCGGATTCCGGGACAGTAATGAAAAACTGTTTTTT.

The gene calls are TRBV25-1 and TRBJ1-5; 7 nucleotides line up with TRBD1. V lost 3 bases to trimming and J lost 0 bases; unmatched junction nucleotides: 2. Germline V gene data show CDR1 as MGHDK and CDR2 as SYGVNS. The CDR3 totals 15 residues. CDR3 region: CASSDDRDSNQPQHF. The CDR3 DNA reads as TGTGCCAGCAGTGATGACAGGGATAGCAATCAGCCCCAGCATTTT.

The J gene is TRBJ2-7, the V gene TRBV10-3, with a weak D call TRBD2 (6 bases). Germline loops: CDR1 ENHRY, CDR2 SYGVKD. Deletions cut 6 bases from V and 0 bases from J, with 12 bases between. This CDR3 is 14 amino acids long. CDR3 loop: CAIRADGSSYEQYF. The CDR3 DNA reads TGTGCCATCAGGGCTGACGGGAGCTCCTACGAGCAGTACTTC.

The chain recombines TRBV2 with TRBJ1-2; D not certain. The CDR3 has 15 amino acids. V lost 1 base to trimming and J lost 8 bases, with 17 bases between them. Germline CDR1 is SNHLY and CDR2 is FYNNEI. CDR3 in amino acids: CASSEVRQALRGYTF. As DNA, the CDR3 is TGTGCCAGCAGTGAAGTTCGGCAGGCGTTGAGAGGCTACACCTTC.

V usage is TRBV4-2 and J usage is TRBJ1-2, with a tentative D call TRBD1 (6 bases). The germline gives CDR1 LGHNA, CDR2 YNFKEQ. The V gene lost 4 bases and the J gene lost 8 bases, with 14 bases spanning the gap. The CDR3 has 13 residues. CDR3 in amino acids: CASSLDSQLGYTF. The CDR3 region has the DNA TGTGCCAGCAGCCTGGACAGCCAGCTGGGCTACACCTTC.

The CDR3 protein is CSVRFLAEGEQYF. In DNA, the CDR3 is TGCAGCGTTAGATTCCTCGCTGAGGGCGAGCAGTACTTC. The V call is TRBV29-1, the J call TRBJ2-5; D is perhaps TRBD2 (5 bases). TRBJ2-7 matches the DNA end more closely, so the J call is doubtful. The CDR3 length is 13 residues. Germline loops: CDR1 SQVTM, CDR2 ANQGSEA.

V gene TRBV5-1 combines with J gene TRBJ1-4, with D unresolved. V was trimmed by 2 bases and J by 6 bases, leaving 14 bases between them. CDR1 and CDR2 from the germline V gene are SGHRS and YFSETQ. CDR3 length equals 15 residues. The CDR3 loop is CASSLRGFNDEKLFF. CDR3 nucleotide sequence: TGCGCCAGCAGCTTACGGGGTTTTAATGATGAAAAACTGTTTTTT.

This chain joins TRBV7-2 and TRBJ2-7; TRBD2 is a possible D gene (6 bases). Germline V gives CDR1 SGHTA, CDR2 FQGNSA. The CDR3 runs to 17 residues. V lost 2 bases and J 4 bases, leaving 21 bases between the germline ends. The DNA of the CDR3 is TGTGCCAGCAGCTTAAGCCCCGGAGGGCAGGGTCGGTACGAGCAGTACTTC. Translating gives CASSLSPGGQGRYEQYF. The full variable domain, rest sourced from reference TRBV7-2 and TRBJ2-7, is GAGVSQSPSNKVTEKGKDVELRCDPISGHTALYWYRQSLGQGLEFLIYFQGNSAPDKSGLPSDRFSAERTGGSVSTLTIQRTQQEDSAVYLCASSLSPGGQGRYEQYFGPGTRLTVT.

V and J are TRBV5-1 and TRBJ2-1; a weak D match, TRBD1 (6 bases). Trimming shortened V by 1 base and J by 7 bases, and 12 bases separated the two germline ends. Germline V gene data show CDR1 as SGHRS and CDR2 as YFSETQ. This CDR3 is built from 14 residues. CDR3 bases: TGCGCCAGCAGCTTGATGGTAGGGGGTAATGAGCAGTTCTTC. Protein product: CASSLMVGGNEQFF.

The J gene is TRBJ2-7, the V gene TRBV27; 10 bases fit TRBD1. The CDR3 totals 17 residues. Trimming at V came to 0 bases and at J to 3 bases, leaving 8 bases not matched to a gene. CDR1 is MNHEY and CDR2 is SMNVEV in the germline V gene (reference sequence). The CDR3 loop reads CASSLSRRDRGNYEQYF. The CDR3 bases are TGTGCCAGCAGTTTATCGAGGAGGGACAGGGGTAACTACGAGCAGTACTTC.

The chain's CDR3 is CASSFSRGGYTF. The CDR3 DNA reads TGTGCCAGTAGTTTCTCTCGGGGTGGCTACACCTTC. The chain employs TRBV19 and TRBJ1-2; D remains ambiguous. The V end was cut by 5 bases, the J end by 7 bases, with 11 bases between. Germline CDR1 reads LNHDA; CDR2 reads SQIVND (reference sequence). The CDR3 contains 12 residues.

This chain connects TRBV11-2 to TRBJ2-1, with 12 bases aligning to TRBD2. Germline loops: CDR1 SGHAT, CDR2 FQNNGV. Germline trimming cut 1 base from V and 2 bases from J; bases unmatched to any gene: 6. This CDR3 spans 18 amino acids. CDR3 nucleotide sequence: TGTGCCAGCAGCTTAGGATCTAGCGGGAGGGGGGCCTACAATGAGCAGTTCTTC. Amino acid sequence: CASSLGSSGRGAYNEQFF.

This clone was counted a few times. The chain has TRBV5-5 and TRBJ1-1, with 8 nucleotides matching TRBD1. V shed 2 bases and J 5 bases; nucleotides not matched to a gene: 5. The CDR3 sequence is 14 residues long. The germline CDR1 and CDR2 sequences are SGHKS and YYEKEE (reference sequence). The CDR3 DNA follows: TGTGCCAGCAGCTTTACAGGGGGGGAGACTGAAGCTTTCTTT. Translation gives CASSFTGGETEAFF.

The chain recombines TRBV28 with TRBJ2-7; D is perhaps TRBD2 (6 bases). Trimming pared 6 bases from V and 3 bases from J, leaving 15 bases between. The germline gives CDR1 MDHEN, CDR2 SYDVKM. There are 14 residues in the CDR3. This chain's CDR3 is CASSLRGGVYEQYF. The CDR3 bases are TGTGCCAGCAGCCTACGGGGCGGGGTCTACGAGCAGTACTTC. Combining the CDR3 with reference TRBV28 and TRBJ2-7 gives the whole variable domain DVKVTQSSRYLVKRTGEKVFLECVQDMDHENMFWYRQDPGLGLRLIYFSYDVKMKEKGDIPEGYSVSREKKERFSLILESASTNQTSMYLCASSLRGGVYEQYFGPGTRLTVT.

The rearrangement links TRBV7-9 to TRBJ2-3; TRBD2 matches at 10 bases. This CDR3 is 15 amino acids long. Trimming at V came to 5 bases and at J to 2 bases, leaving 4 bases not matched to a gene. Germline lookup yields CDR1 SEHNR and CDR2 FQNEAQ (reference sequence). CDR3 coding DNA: TGTGCCAGCAGCACCGGGACTAGCGTCACAGATACGCAGTATTTT. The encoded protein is CASSTGTSVTDTQYF.

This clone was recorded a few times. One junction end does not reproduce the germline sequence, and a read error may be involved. CDR3 loop: CSSSLEGQGSYEQYF. Here the CDR3 DNA reads TGTTCCAGCAGCTTAGAGGGACAGGGATCCTACGAGCAGTACTTC. This rearrangement joins TRBV7-9 to TRBJ2-7; 9 bases align to TRBD1. In germline, CDR1 is SEHNR, CDR2 FQNEAQ (reference sequence). The CDR3 sequence is 15 residues long.